These 20 T cell receptor beta chains were all obtained from the same sample, sequenced in a study of blood T cells in healthy people across ages (dated by TCRdb to 2014 to 2015). Library construction relied on 5' RACE. The sequencer was an Illumina HiSeq 2500. A second roughly 7 to 12 cycle PCR used a sample-barcoded 5' primer and a J-beta primer mix. TCRdb reworked the public reads: Q25 trimming with fastp, MiXCR clone assembly, productive beta chains retained. A single entry per CDR3 protein holds the most common genes and DNA from its merged rows. For this sample there are fewer than 800,000 distinct CDR3 sequences; approximately 25% appear just once. The ten biggest clones cover more than 8% of the sample. Another study also made use of these data, one on T cells of mothers and their children.

The sample comprised blood. The receptor set was obtained from a boy younger than 18 in good health.

V gene TRBV11-3 combines with J gene TRBJ2-2; the match to TRBD2 covers 13 bases. V was clipped by 5 bases and J by 0 bases; unmatched bases: 3. Germline CDR1 and CDR2: SGHNT and YENEEA. The CDR3 has 17 residues. CDR3 DNA: TGTGCCAGCAGCCAGGGACTAGCGGGGTCGAACACCGGGGAGCTGTTTTTT. It codes for CASSQGLAGSNTGELFF.

This clonotype was found a few times. The rearrangement joins TRBV27 to TRBJ2-1; 9 bases fit TRBD1. Germline loops: CDR1 MNHEY, CDR2 SMNVEV (reference sequence). This CDR3 has 16 residues. With V trimmed by 0 bases and J by 2 bases, 2 bases remained unmatched. The chain's CDR3 is CASSLSGQGTYNEQFF. CDR3 bases: TGTGCCAGCAGTTTATCGGGACAGGGCACCTACAATGAGCAGTTCTTC.

This sequence joins TRBV12-3 or TRBV12-4 and TRBJ2-4; 7 bases line up with TRBD1. Trimming removed 3 bases from V and 8 bases from J; junction bases left unmatched: 10. The CDR3 contains 15 residues. The CDR3, as DNA: TGTGCCAGCAGTTTTACCGGACAGGTTAGGGACATTCAGTACTTC. Its protein product is CASSFTGQVRDIQYF.

This clonotype was seen a handful of times. The J gene is TRBJ2-4, the V gene TRBV2; D perhaps matches TRBD1 (6 bases). The CDR3 is 13 amino acids. Germline loops: CDR1 SNHLY, CDR2 FYNNEI. V was cut by 6 bases and J by 4 bases, with 10 bases left in between. The CDR3 nucleotides are TGTGCCAGCAGCGCGCAGGGGAAAAACATTCAGTACTTC. It codes for CASSAQGKNIQYF.

V is TRBV18 and J is TRBJ1-1; D is uncertain. Trimming took off 6 bases at V and 4 bases at J, with 18 bases between the two ends. This CDR3 contains 15 residues. Germline CDR1 KGHSH, CDR2 LQKENI. The CDR3 DNA sequence: TGTGCCAGCTCCTTGGGAGATCTGAGGAGCACTGAAGCTTTCTTT. Its translation is CASSLGDLRSTEAFF. The full variable domain, rest sourced from reference TRBV18 and TRBJ1-1, is NAGVMQNPRHLVRRRGQEARLRCSPMKGHSHVYWYRQLPEEGLKFMVYLQKENIIDESGMPKERFSAEFPKEGPSILRIQQVVRGDSAAYFCASSLGDLRSTEAFFGQGTRLTVV.

This clonotype was observed a handful of times. The V call is TRBV11-2, the J call TRBJ2-5; tentative D call: TRBD2 (6 bases). With the DNA end fitting TRBJ2-7 better, the J assignment may be wrong. The CDR3 spans 14 residues. From germline, CDR1 is SGHAT and CDR2 FQNNGV. The CDR3 nucleotides read TGTGCCAGCAGCTTAGCGGCGCGGGACTACGAGCAGTACTTC. This encodes CASSLAARDYEQYF.

V gene TRBV4-2 combines with J gene TRBJ1-4; tentatively, D is TRBD1 (5 bases). The CDR3 is 16 amino acids. V was pared by 7 bases and J by 2 bases, with 17 bases between. Germline V gene lookup returns CDR1 LGHNA and CDR2 YNFKEQ. The CDR3 nucleotides read TGTGCCAGCAACGCATGGCCCCAGGGCACTAATGAAAAACTGTTTTTT. Amino acid sequence: CASNAWPQGTNEKLFF.

This clonotype was recorded a few times. The chain is built from TRBV7-9 and TRBJ2-2; D might be TRBD2 (7 bases). Trimming stripped 4 bases from V and 2 bases from J, with 14 bases between. Germline V CDR1 and CDR2: SEHNR, FQNEAQ (reference sequence). The CDR3 covers 16 residues. CDR3 DNA: TGTGCCAGCAGCTCAGCGGGGACACCAAACACCGGGGAGCTGTTTTTT. It is translated as CASSSAGTPNTGELFF.

This clonotype occurred a few times. The junction and the germline gene differ at one end; a read error may be behind it. The chain recombines TRBV6-2 or TRBV6-3 with TRBJ2-7; a weak D match, TRBD2 (6 bases). CDR1 is MNHEY, CDR2 SVGEGT, per germline. This CDR3 is 14 amino acids long. CDR3 sequence reads: CASSPSDISCEQYF. The CDR3 DNA is TGTGCCAGCAGTCCTAGCGACATCTCCTGCGAGCAGTACTTC.

This clonotype occurred a few times. The chain recombines TRBV19 with TRBJ2-4; TRBD1 matches at 8 bases. Germline V gene data show CDR1 as LNHDA and CDR2 as SQIVND (reference sequence). The CDR3 extends over 16 amino acids. The V gene end was trimmed by 3 bases and the J gene end by 6 bases; junction bases not matched to a gene: 10. The chain's CDR3 is CASSIPQGGQGNIQYF. The CDR3 nucleotides are TGTGCCAGTAGTATCCCCCAAGGAGGACAGGGAAACATTCAGTACTTC.

The chain links TRBV28 to TRBJ2-7; D ambiguous. This CDR3 comprises 14 residues. Germline V gene data show CDR1 as MDHEN and CDR2 as SYDVKM. Trimming cost V 3 bases and J 2 bases, with 11 bases left between them. CDR3 DNA sequence: TGTGCCAGCAGTTTTCGCAGCCCTACCTACGAGCAGTACTTC. Encoded protein: CASSFRSPTYEQYF.

The CDR3, as DNA: TGTGCCAGCAGCTTAGGGGCAGCAGGGCTGGCCGGGGAGCTGTTTTTT. Translating it yields CASSLGAAGLAGELFF. The chain links TRBV7-2 to TRBJ2-2; D possibly corresponds to TRBD1 (5 bases). The germline V gene encodes CDR1 SGHTA and CDR2 FQGNSA. The V gene lost 1 base and the J gene lost 6 bases, with 15 bases spanning the gap. CDR3 length equals 16 residues. The variable domain in full, with the rest retrieved from reference TRBV7-2 and TRBJ2-2, is GAGVSQSPSNKVTEKGKDVELRCDPISGHTALYWYRQSLGQGLEFLIYFQGNSAPDKSGLPSDRFSAERTGGSVSTLTIQRTQQEDSAVYLCASSLGAAGLAGELFFGEGSRLTVL.

This clonotype came up a few times. This rearrangement joins TRBV6-2 or TRBV6-3 to TRBJ2-3; no definite D call. The CDR3 loop spans 16 amino acids. Trimming shortened V by 10 bases and J by 2 bases, and 22 bases separated the two germline ends. Germline V gene sequence: CDR1 MNHEY, CDR2 SVGEGT. CDR3 sequence: CATYNPDEEPTDTQYF. In nucleotides, the CDR3 is TGTGCCACCTACAACCCAGACGAAGAACCCACAGATACGCAGTATTTT.

The chain uses TRBV12-3 or TRBV12-4 and TRBJ2-7; D is tentatively TRBD1 or TRBD2 (5 bases each). The CDR3 extends over 15 amino acids. V gave up 6 bases and J gave up 2 bases, with 17 bases separating them. The CDR3 nucleotides are TGTGCCAGCAGCCTAACGGGGCTCAAGACCTACGAGCAGTACTTC. Residues: CASSLTGLKTYEQYF.

This clonotype was detected only once. This chain connects TRBV4-2 to TRBJ1-1, with D perhaps TRBD1 (5 bases). Between the trimmed V and J ends, which lost 3 bases and 3 bases, there was a span of 8 bases. Germline-derived CDR1 and CDR2 are LGHNA and YNFKEQ. CDR3 length equals 13 residues. In DNA form, the CDR3 reads TGTGCCAGCAGCCAGGAACAGGACACTGAAGCTTTCTTT. Translated, it gives CASSQEQDTEAFF.

The genes are TRBV5-5 and TRBJ1-2; perhaps TRBD1 as D (5 bases). V dropped 6 bases and J dropped 2 bases, with 20 bases sitting between them. CDR3 size: 16 residues. Germline V gene sequence: CDR1 SGHKS, CDR2 YYEKEE (reference sequence). CDR3 protein: CASNPVVGAQNYGYTF. The CDR3, as DNA: TGTGCCAGCAACCCGGTCGTAGGGGCACAAAACTATGGCTACACCTTC.

This clonotype was seen only a few times. The chain's CDR3 is CASSLVTGAGESYEQYF. The CDR3 DNA sequence: TGCGCCAGCAGCCTCGTCACGGGAGCGGGAGAGTCCTACGAGCAGTACTTC. The V gene is TRBV4-1, the J gene TRBJ2-7; TRBD2 agrees at 8 bases. This CDR3 has 17 residues. From germline, CDR1 is MGHRA and CDR2 YSYEKL. V lost 4 bases to trimming and J lost 1 base; unmatched junction nucleotides: 12.

This sequence joins TRBV29-1 and TRBJ2-3, with D possibly matching TRBD2 (7 bases). CDR1 is SQVTM, CDR2 ANQGSEA, per germline. Trimming shortened V by 4 bases and J by 2 bases, and 19 bases separated the two germline ends. This CDR3 comprises 16 residues. CDR3 protein: CSVVGGGEGDTDTQYF. The CDR3 nucleotides read TGCAGCGTTGTAGGGGGGGGCGAGGGGGACACAGATACGCAGTATTTT.

The V gene is TRBV29-1, the J gene TRBJ1-1, with D perhaps TRBD1 (5 bases). CDR3 size: 12 residues. V lost 4 bases, J lost 1 base, and 7 bases lay in between. CDR1 SQVTM and CDR2 ANQGSEA come from the germline V gene. In DNA form, the CDR3 reads TGCAGCGTTGCGACAGCGAACACTGAAGCTTTCTTT. It translates to CSVATANTEAFF.

The gene calls are TRBV7-9 and TRBJ2-5, with D possibly TRBD1 on 6 matching bases. The CDR3 contains 14 residues. CDR1 is SEHNR and CDR2 is FQNEAQ in the germline V gene (reference sequence). V lost 2 bases, J lost 3 bases, and 10 bases lay in between. DNA for the CDR3: TGTGCCAGCAGCTTATACCACAGGGAAGAGACCCAGTACTTC. Its translation is CASSLYHREETQYF.